This TCR beta chain came from a study of shared clonotypes between healthy human individuals (dated by TCRdb to 2018 to 2021). About the investigation overall: The cohort comprised a couple of women and a few men aged 18 to 49 years. For each donor, CD4 naive and CD4 memory were each run on three plates, CD8 naive on two plates, and CD8 memory on one plate. To estimate repertoire size and how much clonotypes are shared between individuals, the study performed deep sequencing of blood TCR repertoires from a few healthy adults. To increase sequencing depth and limit assay-specific biases, different laboratories used diverse techniques to prepare libraries and sequence TCR repertoires. Each donor's leukapheresis produced roughly between roughly 0.85 and 9.5 billion PBMCs.

Using the deep immunoSEQ assay, TCR CDR3 regions were amplified from genomic DNA by multiplex PCR. Extracted genomic DNA from each cell subset was spread evenly across all wells of several immunoSEQ 96-well plates, with each plate serving as a replicate. For sorted subsets, each replicate PCR was loaded with 200 ng genomic DNA, equivalent to 30,000 to 35,000 T cell genomes. Purified libraries were quantified with a Qubit 3.0 fluorometer, sized on a Bioanalyzer 2100, and re-quantified with the KAPA Library Quantification kit. Every immunoSEQ 96-well plate was sequenced on a separate single-read 150-cycle Illumina NextSeq 550 flow cell. From the authors' description of their analysis: Because the immunoSEQ output held only junctional sequences and lacked quality scores, the filtering could not match the filtering applied to full-length reads. To assign V/J genes and CDR3, sequences were annotated against IMGT germline references using PyIR, a Python wrapper for IgBLAST v1.9. Any read was removed if the V/J assignment was weak (E-value above 1e-6), the CDR3 was missing, or the read contained stop codons, out-of-frame junctions, or ambiguous translated residues. V3J clonotypes were defined as sequences sharing the same inferred V gene, J gene, and CDR3 amino acid sequence. Percentage overlap between repertoires was computed as shared unique clonotypes divided by the size of the smaller repertoire. Repertoire richness was assessed with RTK rarefaction, the Chao1 estimator, and Recon v2.1 estimates of unobserved clonotypes. For all TCRbeta clonotypes obtained by the gDNA method from four donors, generation probabilities were computed with OLGA. The clones in this table, taken by TCRdb from immuneACCESS, are in-frame only. Not every clone is retained; where verified, under half of the shortfall comes from an unresolved V gene, and the cause of the rest is unknown. The DNA was the basis for D and trimming; V, J and clone size are from that table. The sample table lists about 710,000 clones, over 60% of them with a count of one. Of the sample, more than 1.5% falls within the top ten clones.

The CDR3 runs 18 amino acids, cysteine and phenylalanine included. CDR3 DNA only is kept here, 54 bases in frame from base 1. Per the germline V gene (reference sequence), SGHNT is the CDR1 and YYREEE is the CDR2. Germline trimming amounts to 0 bases on V and 0 bases on J, with 9 as the count of junction bases outside the gene matches. Study-level results and caveats: Even with the large sequencing depth, rarefaction of the sorted-subset datasets indicated that sequencing was incomplete. Pairwise subsampling indicated that sequencing depth was expected to affect the degree of clonotype sharing among donors. Naive subsets generally had larger estimated clonotype richness than memory subsets. Compared with non-shared clonotypes, the clonotypes found in all four sorted-subset donors had higher generation probabilities. Because the study included only a small number of donors, the genetic and exposure-history diversity represented was limited. When a handful of donors were compared, the shared fraction of clonotypes was around 5.1% for naive CD4, more than 3% for naive CD8, roughly 2.3% for memory CD4, and less than 0.45% for memory CD8. Sampling was limited to blood, and TCR repertoires in tissue likely differ from TCR repertoires in blood.

Comment on this clone: No antigen is known for it. Within one base of it there is no much larger clone, and no base qualities were kept.

Donors were healthy HIV-negative adults with no recently reported acute infections or vaccinations. Every donor was a Caucasian adult living in Nashville, Tennessee, USA. Magnetic negative selection was used to enrich CD4+ T cells, after which naive cells were positively selected on CD45RA and the negative fraction became the memory subset. After blood collection by leukapheresis, PBMCs were isolated using Ficoll-Histopaque density gradient centrifugation and then cryopreserved in the vapor phase of liquid nitrogen. Purity and quantity of every magnetically sorted T cell population were checked by analytical flow cytometry. Each sorted fraction had its genomic DNA isolated and then quantified by UV absorbance on a Nanodrop 2000c.

This sequence uses TRBV5-4 and TRBJ2-7, and TRBD1 aligns with 10 junction nucleotides. The origin of this receptor is a woman between 25 and 40 years old in good health. Sample: memory CD4+ T cells sorted from blood. The cell subset or site label corresponds to: CD45RA-negative fraction. Read as DNA, the sequence is TGTGCCAGCAGCTTGGAGAGGGGGGACAGGGGCCCCTCCTACGAGCAGTACTTC. This sequence encodes CASSLERGDRGPSYEQYF.